The 26 T cell receptor beta chains below come from one sample, sequenced in a study of technical replicates of blood from several donors. Generated by immunoSEQ multiplex PCR, the TCRdb table keeps only in-frame clones and is missing some. The table has roughly 72,000 clones, about 96% seen once. Source material: T cells isolated from PBMCs. Source of these receptors: a human donor in good health.

The gene calls are TRBV28 and TRBJ1-3; D remains unclear. Looked up from germline, CDR1 is MDHEN and CDR2 is SYDVKM. V gave up 0 bases and J gave up 4 bases, with 7 bases separating them. The CDR3 loop spans 14 amino acids. CDR3 bases: TGTGCCAGCAGTTTATGGCCAGGAGGAAACACCATATATTTT. Residues: CASSLWPGGNTIYF. The variable domain in full, with the rest retrieved from reference TRBV28 and TRBJ1-3, is DVKVTQSSRYLVKRTGEKVFLECVQDMDHENMFWYRQDPGLGLRLIYFSYDVKMKEKGDIPEGYSVSREKKERFSLILESASTNQTSMYLCASSLWPGGNTIYFGEGSWLTVV.

This chain links TRBV9 with TRBJ2-7, with a weak D call TRBD2 (6 bases). Germline-derived CDR1 and CDR2 are SGDLS and YYNGEE. V shed 2 bases and J shed 0 bases, with 9 bases lying between them. The CDR3 totals 14 residues. The CDR3 coding sequence is TGTGCCAGCAGCGTGGGGGGTCTCTCCTACGAGCAGTACTTC. Its translation: CASSVGGLSYEQYF.

This chain uses TRBV2 with TRBJ1-3, with D uncertain. Germline CDR1 SNHLY, CDR2 FYNNEI. The CDR3 length is 15 residues. The V end was cut by 0 bases, the J end by 4 bases, with 10 bases between. CDR3 amino acids: CASSEAKPYGNTIYF. In nucleotides, the CDR3 is TGTGCCAGCAGTGAAGCGAAGCCATACGGAAACACCATATATTTT.

The rearrangement joins TRBV7-9 to TRBJ1-1, with D possibly being TRBD1 (6 bases). Germline lookup yields CDR1 SEHNR and CDR2 FQNEAQ (reference sequence). This CDR3 comprises 16 residues. With 2 bases removed from V and 4 bases from J, the gap between germline ends came to 17 bases. In DNA form, the CDR3 reads TGTGCCAGCAGCTTAAGTGTGGACAGTGGTGGCACTGAAGCTTTCTTT. Translation gives CASSLSVDSGGTEAFF.

This clone has a single count. The J gene is TRBJ2-7, the V gene TRBV11-2; 14 bases are a match to TRBD2. This CDR3 is built from 16 residues. The junction had 6 bases not matched to a gene; V was cut back by 1 base and J by 7 bases. Germline CDR1 is SGHAT and CDR2 is FQNNGV. The CDR3: CASSLVGLAGVGEQYF. The DNA for the CDR3 is TGTGCCAGCAGCTTAGTGGGACTAGCGGGAGTTGGGGAGCAGTACTTC.

This clone is a singleton in its sample. This chain uses TRBV5-4 with TRBJ2-6; unclear D gene. V was shortened by 1 base and J by 0 bases, with 11 bases between the two germline ends. Germline values: CDR1 SGHNT, CDR2 YYREEE (reference sequence). The CDR3 has 17 amino acids. The CDR3 loop is CASSLLTVGSGANVLTF. CDR3 DNA: TGTGCCAGCAGCTTGCTTACAGTGGGCTCTGGGGCCAACGTCCTGACTTTC.

The V call is TRBV30, the J call TRBJ1-5; D not resolved. The V and J ends lost 2 bases and 2 bases respectively, with 10 bases between them. There are 14 residues in the CDR3. Germline CDR1 GTSNPN, CDR2 SVGIG (reference sequence). This chain's CDR3 is CAWSPGVGNQPQHF. The CDR3 DNA reads TGTGCCTGGAGTCCCGGGGTTGGCAATCAGCCCCAGCATTTT.

In this sample, this clone turned up once. V usage is TRBV19 and J usage is TRBJ2-1; 10 bases line up with TRBD2. The CDR3 totals 13 residues. V lost 7 bases and J lost 8; bases outside the gene matches: 5. Germline V gene lookup returns CDR1 LNHDA and CDR2 SQIVND (reference sequence). The CDR3 protein is CASTSGSTYEQFF. The CDR3 DNA is TGTGCCAGTACTAGCGGGAGTACGTATGAGCAGTTCTTC.

The V call is TRBV9, the J call TRBJ2-7; TRBD2 aligns across 8 bases. J gave up 3 bases and V 0 bases, and 8 bases lay outside the gene matches. This CDR3 contains 16 residues. CDR1 and CDR2 (germline): SGDLS, YYNGEE. The CDR3 loop is CASSVGPAGVGYEQYF. DNA for the CDR3: TGTGCCAGCAGCGTAGGGCCAGCGGGAGTAGGCTACGAGCAGTACTTC.

This chain connects TRBV28 to TRBJ2-3; tentatively, D is TRBD1 (6 bases). The CDR3 has 15 amino acids. V was shortened by 5 bases and J by 2 bases, with 14 bases between the two germline ends. Germline lookup yields CDR1 MDHEN and CDR2 SYDVKM. CDR3 DNA sequence: TGTGCCAGCAGTCCTACAGGGCTTAACACAGATACGCAGTATTTT. This encodes CASSPTGLNTDTQYF.

This sequence joins TRBV6-1 and TRBJ2-3, with 7 bases lining up with TRBD2. Germline values: CDR1 MNHNS, CDR2 SASEGT. Trimming took 1 base from V and 2 from J; bases not matched to a gene: 6. CDR3 length equals 16 residues. The CDR3 DNA sequence: TGTGCCAGCAGTGAAGGGTTAGCGGGCATCACAGATACGCAGTATTTT. Protein: CASSEGLAGITDTQYF.

This chain joins TRBV7-6 and TRBJ2-1; 11 bases match TRBD2. This CDR3 is 15 amino acids long. Germline lookup yields CDR1 SGHVS and CDR2 FNYEAQ. V lost 3 bases to trimming and J lost 6 bases; unmatched junction nucleotides: 4. The CDR3 region is CASSLVLAGVNEQFF. CDR3 sequence (DNA): TGTGCCAGCAGCTTGGTACTAGCGGGAGTCAATGAGCAGTTCTTC.

The chain uses TRBV6-5 and TRBJ1-5; 7 positions agree with TRBD1. From germline, CDR1 is MNHEY and CDR2 SVGAGI. The J segment lost 5 bases and the V segment lost 5 bases, leaving 6 bases of the junction unmatched. This CDR3 is built from 14 residues. CDR3 DNA sequence: TGTGCCAGCAGTACCGACAGGGATTATCAGCCCCAGCATTTT. This gives the protein CASSTDRDYQPQHF.

The chain is built from TRBV29-1 and TRBJ2-5; a weak D match, TRBD1 (6 bases). V lost 0 bases, J lost 5 bases, and 13 bases lay in between. In germline, CDR1 is SQVTM, CDR2 ANQGSEA. The CDR3 spans 14 residues. CDR3 DNA sequence: TGCAGCGTTGAAGATACGACTGGACAGGAGACCCAGTACTTC. This gives the protein CSVEDTTGQETQYF.

In its sample, this clone was seen once. CDR3 DNA sequence: TGTGCCAGCATGACAGGGGGCCCTGGAAACACCATATATTTT. Its translation is CASMTGGPGNTIYF. The V call is TRBV7-9, the J call TRBJ1-3, with TRBD1 matching over 10 bases. The germline gives CDR1 SEHNR, CDR2 FQNEAQ (reference sequence). CDR3 length: 14 residues. Trimming at V came to 7 bases and at J to 2 bases, leaving 2 bases not matched to a gene.

The chain uses TRBV5-4 and TRBJ1-1; D gene ambiguous. Trimming removed 4 bases from V and 0 bases from J, with 10 bases in between. The germline V gene encodes CDR1 SGHNT and CDR2 YYREEE (reference sequence). This CDR3 is 14 amino acids long. The chain's CDR3 is CASSLTSMNTEAFF. In DNA, the CDR3 is TGTGCCAGCAGCCTAACCTCCATGAACACTGAAGCTTTCTTT.

The chain has TRBV7-9 and TRBJ2-5; perhaps TRBD2 as D (6 bases). This CDR3 is built from 19 residues. Germline lookup yields CDR1 SEHNR and CDR2 FQNEAQ (reference sequence). The ends were cut back, 4 bases at V and 2 bases at J, with 26 bases in the middle. The CDR3 here is CASSSPTGNLLARQETQYF. The CDR3 bases are TGTGCCAGCAGCTCGCCAACAGGCAACTTACTAGCTCGGCAAGAGACCCAGTACTTC.

The rearrangement uses TRBV7-9 and TRBJ2-3, with TRBD1 identical over 8 bases. The CDR3 is 14 residues long. Germline lookup yields CDR1 SEHNR and CDR2 FQNEAQ (reference sequence). V was clipped by 2 bases and J by 4 bases; unmatched bases: 2. The CDR3 reads CASSLSDRADTQYF. CDR3 sequence (DNA): TGTGCCAGCAGCTTATCGGACAGGGCAGATACGCAGTATTTT.

This chain connects TRBV5-1 to TRBJ1-1; the D gene is possibly TRBD1 (5 bases). Trimming removed 1 base from V and 6 bases from J, with 13 bases in between. Germline V gives CDR1 SGHRS, CDR2 YFSETQ. The CDR3 has 14 residues. The CDR3 DNA sequence: TGCGCCAGCAGCTTGCTGGGACTGGGATCTGAAGCTTTCTTT. The encoded protein is CASSLLGLGSEAFF. Variable domain in full (rest from reference TRBV5-1 and TRBJ1-1): KAGVTQTPRYLIKTRGQQVTLSCSPISGHRSVSWYQQTPGQGLQFLFEYFSETQRNKGNFPGRFSGRQFSNSRSEMNVSTLELGDSALYLCASSLLGLGSEAFFGQGTRLTVV.

The rearrangement joins TRBV15 to TRBJ1-5; weak D call: TRBD1 (5 bases). V was clipped by 0 bases and J by 6 bases, with 12 bases between them. The CDR3 loop spans 15 amino acids. Germline CDR1 reads LNHNV; CDR2 reads YYDKDF (reference sequence). CDR3 in DNA: TGTGCCACCAGCAGAGAGAGTGGGGGGGGTCAGCCCCAGCATTTT. Encoded protein: CATSRESGGGQPQHF.

The rearrangement uses TRBV4-3 and TRBJ2-5; 9 nucleotides line up with TRBD2. V lost 3 bases to trimming and J lost 5 bases; unmatched junction nucleotides: 4. Germline loops: CDR1 LGHNA, CDR2 YSLEER. The CDR3 has 14 residues. The CDR3 here is CASSQGLAFETQYF. CDR3 sequence (DNA): TGCGCCAGCAGCCAGGGACTAGCCTTTGAGACCCAGTACTTC.

A few counts support this clone. The chain uses TRBV30 and TRBJ2-5; D is unresolved. Trimming cost V 1 base and J 4 bases, with 10 bases left between them. This CDR3 contains 13 residues. Germline CDR1 and CDR2: GTSNPN and SVGIG (reference sequence). This CDR3 reads CAWSGASGETQYF. CDR3 in DNA: TGTGCCTGGAGTGGTGCCTCGGGAGAGACCCAGTACTTC.

This clone occurred once. The DNA for the CDR3 is TGTGCCAGCAGTGAACTAGCGGGAGAAATAGATACGCAGTATTTT. This sequence encodes CASSELAGEIDTQYF. This chain joins TRBV2 and TRBJ2-3; 10 positions agree with TRBD2. Germline V CDR1 and CDR2: SNHLY, FYNNEI. V trimming: 2 bases; J trimming: 5 bases; junction bases outside the gene matches: 4. The CDR3 consists of 15 residues.

Only a few counts were recorded for this clone. This chain uses TRBV5-4 with TRBJ2-1; no clear D gene. This CDR3 contains 12 residues. Germline V gives CDR1 SGHNT, CDR2 YYREEE (reference sequence). Trimming left V 1 base short and J 7 bases short, with 6 bases between. The CDR3 spells CASSLSTNEQFF. The DNA of the CDR3 is TGTGCCAGCAGCTTGTCAACTAATGAGCAGTTCTTC.

The V gene is TRBV5-6, the J gene TRBJ1-1; D gene uncertain. The ends were cut back, 0 bases at V and 6 bases at J, with 6 bases in the middle. The length of the CDR3 is 12 residues. Germline V lookup: CDR1 SGHDT, CDR2 YYEEEE. The CDR3 DNA reads TGTGCCAGCAGCTTGGGAGGGCCTGAAGCTTTCTTT. Translation gives CASSLGGPEAFF.

The chain carries TRBV11-3 and TRBJ2-3; D ambiguous. Germline V gene sequence: CDR1 SGHNT, CDR2 YENEEA. The V and J ends lost 2 bases and 4 bases respectively, with 4 bases between them. This CDR3 comprises 12 residues. The CDR3 protein is CASSLLPDTQYF. Here the CDR3 DNA reads TGTGCCAGCAGCTTACTCCCAGATACGCAGTATTTT.